The 25 T cell receptor beta chains below come from one sample, sequenced in a study of cytomegalovirus exposure and HLA in healthy donors. The PCR contained 60 Vbeta and 13 Jbeta primers. TCRdb's copy holds only in-frame clones and misses some; the assay was immunoSEQ multiplex PCR. The sample includes about 150,000 clones, 74% of them seen just once. The sample was PBMCs. These receptors were obtained from a man aged 25-40 years in good health and CMV-seronegative.

The chain carries TRBV27 and TRBJ2-2, with D unclear. Looked up from germline, CDR1 is MNHEY and CDR2 is SMNVEV (reference sequence). This CDR3 region has 16 residues. Trimming pared 2 bases from V and 1 base from J, leaving 11 bases between. CDR3 region: CASSLLGLKNTGELFF. The CDR3 DNA reads as TGTGCCAGCAGTTTACTGGGCCTAAAGAACACCGGGGAGCTGTTTTTT.

This clone was picked up a small number of times. The J gene is TRBJ2-1, the V gene TRBV4-3; maybe TRBD2 (5 bases). V lost 5 bases and J lost 8, with 10 bases in between. CDR1 is LGHNA and CDR2 is YSLEER in the germline V gene. CDR3 length: 12 amino acids. Here the CDR3 DNA reads TGCGCCAGCAGCAAAGCTAGCTATGAGCAGTTCTTC. This sequence encodes CASSKASYEQFF.

This rearrangement joins TRBV6-1 to TRBJ1-5, with 7 bases that match TRBD1. This CDR3 has 14 amino acids. The germline V gene has CDR1 MNHNS and CDR2 SASEGT. The J segment lost 5 bases and the V segment lost 6 bases, leaving 7 bases of the junction unmatched. The CDR3 loop reads CASRRTGNHQPQHF. The CDR3 DNA reads as TGTGCCAGCAGACGGACAGGAAATCATCAGCCCCAGCATTTT.

The chain carries TRBV21-1 and TRBJ2-3; the table's D gene call, TRBD2, was not cross checked with the DNA. TRBV21-1 is flagged as a pseudogene. The CDR3 extends over 16 amino acids. The DNA for the CDR3 is TGTGCCAGTCTGATTGATAGCGGGGCTAGAGTGGATACGCAGTATTTT. As protein: CASLIDSGARVDTQYF.

This clone has only one observation. The CDR3 DNA sequence: TGTGCCTGGAGTGGACAGAAAAGTGTTAATTCACCCCTCCACTTT. Amino acids: CAWSGQKSVNSPLHF. The chain joins TRBV30 to TRBJ1-6; D may be TRBD1 (5 bases). Germline V lookup: CDR1 GTSNPN, CDR2 SVGIG (reference sequence). V lost 1 base and J lost 6, with 13 bases in between. The CDR3 extends over 15 amino acids.

The CDR3, as DNA: TGCAGCGTTGAATTTGGGAAATTGAGCGGGGGAGCAGATACGCAGTATTTT. It encodes CSVEFGKLSGGADTQYF. The V call is TRBV29-1, the J call TRBJ2-3, with 8 bases matching TRBD2. CDR1 and CDR2 from the germline V gene are SQVTM and ANQGSEA. This CDR3 has 17 residues. The junction had 14 bases not matched to a gene; V was cut back by 2 bases and J by 4 bases.

The genes are TRBV29-1 and TRBJ1-2; TRBD1 aligns across 7 bases. The CDR3 has 11 amino acids. Germline V gene sequence: CDR1 SQVTM, CDR2 ANQGSEA. CDR3 sequence: CAAEQGSGYTF. The DNA for the CDR3 is TGCGCGGCGGAACAGGGGAGTGGCTACACCTTC.

This clone was seen a handful of times. V usage is TRBV10-3 and J usage is TRBJ1-1; D is possibly TRBD1 (5 bases). The germline V gene has CDR1 ENHRY and CDR2 SYGVKD. With 2 bases removed from V and 4 bases from J, the gap between germline ends came to 11 bases. The CDR3 loop spans 14 amino acids. CDR3 in DNA: TGTGCCATCAGTGAGCAGGGTAGGAGCACTGAAGCTTTCTTT. It specifies CAISEQGRSTEAFF.

The J gene is TRBJ1-2, the V gene TRBV18; D is unclear. The CDR3 has 15 amino acids. V was trimmed by 2 bases and J by 0 bases, leaving 10 bases between them. Germline V gene lookup returns CDR1 KGHSH and CDR2 LQKENI. As DNA, the CDR3 is TGTGCCAGCTCACCAGGACGGGATACTAACTATGGCTACACCTTC. Its protein is CASSPGRDTNYGYTF.

V and J are TRBV19 and TRBJ1-6, with TRBD1 matching over 10 bases. With V trimmed by 5 bases and J by 7 bases, 5 bases remained unmatched. CDR3 length: 15 residues. Germline V gene lookup returns CDR1 LNHDA and CDR2 SQIVND (reference sequence). CDR3 region: CASSGPGQGNSPLHF. The CDR3 nucleotides are TGTGCCAGTAGTGGGCCGGGACAGGGGAATTCACCCCTCCACTTT. The full variable domain, its missing parts supplied by reference TRBV19 and TRBJ1-6, is DGGITQSPKYLFRKEGQNVTLSCEQNLNHDAMYWYRQDPGQGLRLIYYSQIVNDFQKGDIAEGYSVSREKKESFPLTVTSAQKNPTAFYLCASSGPGQGNSPLHFGNGTRLTVT.

V usage is TRBV6-6 and J usage is TRBJ2-1; 10 nucleotides agree with TRBD2. The CDR3 is 16 amino acids. Per the germline V gene, CDR1 is MNHNY and CDR2 is SVGAGI (reference sequence). With 6 bases clipped from V and 0 bases from J, the junction kept 5 bases outside the gene matches. CDR3 nucleotides: TGTGCCAGCAGATCTAGCGGGGGTAGCTCCTACAATGAGCAGTTCTTC. Residues: CASRSSGGSSYNEQFF.

The rearrangement uses TRBV7-8 and TRBJ2-2; TRBD2 agrees at 10 bases. The CDR3 covers 18 residues. Germline CDR1 SGHVS, CDR2 FQNEAQ. Trimming at V came to 5 bases and at J to 3 bases, leaving 12 bases not matched to a gene. CDR3 amino acids: CASSLDKRGGRDTGELFF. Here the CDR3 DNA reads TGTGCCAGCAGCCTGGATAAGCGGGGGGGCAGGGACACCGGGGAGCTGTTTTTT.

The gene calls are TRBV9 and TRBJ2-5; the match to TRBD1 covers 10 bases. This CDR3 contains 17 residues. V shed 0 bases and J 2 bases; nucleotides not matched to a gene: 7. Germline V gene sequence: CDR1 SGDLS, CDR2 YYNGEE. The CDR3, as DNA: TGTGCCAGCAGCGTAGGTCCCGGGACAGGGGTGCAAGAGACCCAGTACTTC. It encodes CASSVGPGTGVQETQYF.

V is TRBV28 and J is TRBJ1-2; the match to TRBD1 covers 9 bases. V lost 6 bases, J lost 4 bases, and 9 bases stayed unmatched. CDR1 MDHEN and CDR2 SYDVKM come from the germline V gene. CDR3 length: 15 amino acids. The CDR3 DNA reads TGTGCCAGCAGGACACAGGGGGCCCGATTCTATGGCTACACCTTC. Translating it yields CASRTQGARFYGYTF.

The chain couples TRBV5-1 to TRBJ2-1, with D maybe TRBD1 (5 bases). CDR1 and CDR2 from the germline V gene are SGHRS and YFSETQ. The CDR3 has 13 amino acids. V dropped 3 bases and J dropped 5 bases, with 9 bases sitting between them. CDR3 DNA sequence: TGCGCCAGCAGCTCCGAAGGGGACAATGAGCAGTTCTTC. Translation: CASSSEGDNEQFF.

J is TRBJ2-7 and V is TRBV7-2; a possible D gene is TRBD2 (6 bases). Trimming left V 2 bases short and J 0 bases short, with 8 bases between. Germline CDR1 SGHTA, CDR2 FQGNSA. This CDR3 is 14 amino acids long. Here the CDR3 DNA reads TGTGCCAGCAGCTTAATCGGGAGCTCCTACGAGCAGTACTTC. This gives the protein CASSLIGSSYEQYF.

The rearrangement links TRBV11-2 to TRBJ2-1, with 11 bases lining up with TRBD2. The length of the CDR3 is 13 residues. Trimming took 6 bases from V and 6 from J; bases not matched to a gene: 1. From germline, CDR1 is SGHAT and CDR2 FQNNGV. CDR3 residues: CASRTSGVNEQFF. CDR3 sequence (DNA): TGTGCCAGCAGGACTAGCGGGGTCAATGAGCAGTTCTTC.

The J gene is TRBJ2-2, the V gene TRBV27; 7 positions agree with TRBD1. The germline gives CDR1 MNHEY, CDR2 SMNVEV (reference sequence). With 7 bases clipped from V and 0 bases from J, the junction kept 8 bases outside the gene matches. This CDR3 has 16 amino acids. CDR3 DNA sequence: TGTGCCAGCACCATGCAAGGGGGCTCGAACACCGGGGAGCTGTTTTTT. Translated, it gives CASTMQGGSNTGELFF.

The chain recombines TRBV7-9 with TRBJ2-1; 9 bases agree with TRBD1. Germline V CDR1 and CDR2: SEHNR, FQNEAQ (reference sequence). J was trimmed by 7 bases and V by 1 base; bases with no gene match: 5. This CDR3 region has 15 residues. Here the CDR3 DNA reads TGTGCCAGCAGCTTAGTGGGGACAGGGAAAAATGAGCAGTTCTTC. This gives the protein CASSLVGTGKNEQFF.

The chain combines TRBV7-8 with TRBJ2-7; 8 bases are shared with TRBD1. Trimming took 1 base from V and 2 from J; bases not matched to a gene: 4. The CDR3 is 15 residues long. Germline values: CDR1 SGHVS, CDR2 FQNEAQ. The CDR3, as DNA: TGTGCCAGCAGCTTAGGGACAGGGTACGCCTACGAGCAGTACTTC. It translates to CASSLGTGYAYEQYF.

This chain connects TRBV16 to TRBJ2-4, with 7 bases matching TRBD1. The CDR3 length is 14 residues. V lost 2 bases and J lost 4; bases outside the gene matches: 2. In germline, CDR1 is KGHSY, CDR2 FQNENV. CDR3 amino acids: CASSQGTVKNIQYF. CDR3 sequence (DNA): TGTGCCAGCAGCCAAGGGACAGTAAAAAACATTCAGTACTTC. The full variable domain, completed using reference TRBV16 and TRBJ2-4, is GEEVAQTPKHLVRGEGQKAKLYCAPIKGHSYVFWYQQVLKNEFKFLISFQNENVFDETGMPKERFSAKCLPNSPCSLEIQATKLEDSAVYFCASSQGTVKNIQYFGAGTRLSVL.

The chain links TRBV19 to TRBJ2-3; 9 nucleotides align to TRBD2. CDR3 length equals 17 residues. Germline V gives CDR1 LNHDA, CDR2 SQIVND (reference sequence). Trimming took 2 bases from V and 2 from J; bases not matched to a gene: 8. CDR3 region: CASSINVPSGATDTQYF. CDR3 DNA: TGTGCCAGTAGTATAAACGTCCCTAGCGGGGCCACAGATACGCAGTATTTT.

The chain carries TRBV7-9 and TRBJ1-5, with D tentatively TRBD1 (6 bases). The germline CDR1 and CDR2 sequences are SEHNR and FQNEAQ (reference sequence). With 0 bases removed from V and 2 bases from J, the gap between germline ends came to 8 bases. This CDR3 has 15 residues. The CDR3 DNA reads TGTGCCAGCAGCTTAGCGGCAGGGGGCAATCAGCCCCAGCATTTT. Its protein is CASSLAAGGNQPQHF.

The rearrangement links TRBV2 to TRBJ2-3; TRBD2 agrees at 9 bases. There are 16 residues in the CDR3. Germline trimming cut 3 bases from V and 2 bases from J; bases unmatched to any gene: 6. Germline V gives CDR1 SNHLY, CDR2 FYNNEI. The DNA for the CDR3 is TGTGCCAGCAGTGAGGGGCCTAGCGGGGACACAGATACGCAGTATTTT. Its translation is CASSEGPSGDTDTQYF.

The chain uses TRBV28 and TRBJ1-3; D possibly corresponds to TRBD1 (5 bases). V was shortened by 6 bases and J by 0 bases, with 15 bases between the two germline ends. The CDR3 loop spans 16 amino acids. Germline-derived CDR1 and CDR2 are MDHEN and SYDVKM. The DNA for the CDR3 is TGTGCCAGCAGCGAACCCAGGGCGAGCTCTGGAAACACCATATATTTT. Amino acid sequence: CASSEPRASSGNTIYF.